This T cell receptor beta chain derives from a study of identical twins (dated by TCRdb to 2016 to 2017). Concerning the study at large: TCR alpha and beta repertoires from monozygotic twins, unrelated adults of various ages and cord blood were deep-sequenced to test whether fetal clonotypes persist. Replicate twin experiments were performed at different times using different library preparation protocols to rule out contamination.

CDR1 MNHEY and CDR2 SVGAGI were looked up in the germline V gene. Trimming costs V 4 bases and J 5 bases, and their ends lie 12 bases apart. The CDR3 starts with the cysteine, ends with the phenylalanine, and has 14 residues. The CDR3 DNA has 42 bases and is translated from base 1. Study-wide findings and limitations: A weaker excess of twin sharing was found in beta out-of-frame sequences because the signal-to-noise ratio was lowered by fewer shared sequences. Compared with coincidental sharing between unrelated individuals, out-of-frame TCR alpha sequences shared between twins had an excess of sequences with low generation probability. Recombination models systematically underestimated out-of-frame TCR alpha sharing in monozygotic twins but agreed with sharing between unrelated individuals. Abundant cord blood beta clonotypes carried fewer insertions; young adult naive repertoires showed a weaker similar trend, while memory repertoires showed none. Because the same donors could not be followed over many years, conclusions were based on cross-sectional statistical analysis. Invariant T cells such as MAIT and iNKT could partly confound zero-insertion analyses, though diverse VJ usage argued against this for most clonotypes.

In this sample, this clonotype turned up a few times. Its binding antigen is unknown. Base qualities were left out, and no much larger clone turns up one base away. Library construction relied on 5' RACE. These reads were obtained on an Illumina HiSeq 2000. Template switching introduced a universal primer binding site; the final cDNA contained a unique molecular identifier, enabling accurate counting of TCR cDNA molecules. Specific primers in the conserved constant-segment region were used to synthesize first-strand cDNA for TCR alpha and beta chains. To control for contamination, each cDNA library was double barcoded with a SMART-Mk sample barcode plus Illumina barcodes. TruSeq adapter sequences along with Illumina sample barcodes were introduced in two successive PCR steps. The Illumina HiSeq platform was used with custom primers to sequence TCR alpha and beta cDNA libraries. Per the authors' processing: MiGEC was used to process raw reads and extract unique molecular identifiers, and MiXCR was used to find CDR3 positions. For each individual, recombination models were inferred using an EM algorithm with the repgenHMM and IGoR tools. The tcR package in R was used for shared clonotype analysis, with sharing normalized by the product of cloneset sizes. To study raw recombination without the effects of thymic and clonal selection, out-of-frame nonproductive sequences were analyzed. In TCRdb, the public reads were trimmed at Q25 with fastp and aligned with MiXCR, with productive beta chains retained. Here each entry gathers all rows of one CDR3 protein and keeps the most common genes and DNA. The V and J calls here are based on TCRdb, not the publication. Recorded for this sample are about 240,000 distinct CDR3 sequences; roughly 13% of them occurred a single time. In total, the top ten clones hold more than 3.5% of the sample.

Only healthy Caucasian donors were included. Three pairs of female monozygotic twins, all aged about 18 to 30 years, were included in the twin cohort. Miltenyi CD45RO+ enrichment and human naive T-cell isolation kits were used to isolate memory (CD45RO+) and naive T cells from PBMC. This same sample was also part of a study on yellow fever vaccine responses in identical twins. As the second study states: According to the authors, the vaccine-induced T cell response in identical twins seemed to be partly convergent and partly specific to each individual. In identical twins, the study followed T cell clones that responded to the vaccine with precision.

Input material: memory (CD45RO+) T cells sorted from blood. Taken with the paper, the label for cell subset or site translates to: CD45RO+ enriched T cells. The clonotype was recovered from a woman between 18 and 29 years old in good health. Recombination connected TRBV6-5 to TRBJ2-1, with TRBD2 perhaps the D gene, on 5 matching bases. The DNA is TGTGCCAGCAGTTCGGCTAGCAGAGACAATGAGCAGTTCTTC. Its product reads: CASSSASRDNEQFF.